This record looks at one TCR beta chain sequence and its context. Its specificity is unknown. This entry comes from a study of cytomegalovirus exposure and HLA in healthy donors. V lost 3 bases, J lost 6 bases, and 10 bases lay in between. This CDR3 is built from 13 residues. Per the germline V gene, CDR1 is SGHVS and CDR2 is FNYEAQ. PCR primers comprised 60 Vbeta and 13 Jbeta primers. Sequenced by immunoSEQ multiplex PCR; TCRdb stores in-frame clones only, minus some. The sample lists approximately 100,000 clones, around three quarters occurring once. Overall study findings and caveats: Owing to their indistinguishability, certain V segments, notably TRBV6-2 and TRBV6-3, were excluded.

The chain combines TRBV7-6 with TRBJ2-3; TRBD2 might be the D (6 bases). Source material: PBMCs. The source of this sequence is a female donor in good health and CMV-seropositive. The CDR3 sequence: CASSLGLADTQYF. The DNA of the CDR3 is TGTGCCAGCAGCTTGGGGCTAGCGGATACGCAGTATTTT.